This passage covers 8 T cell receptor beta chains from one sample sequenced in a study of blood T cell repertoires in COVID-19. Here immunoSEQ multiplex PCR was the method, and the copy in TCRdb shows in-frame clones only, minus some. The sample lists approximately 400,000 clones, about 80% occurring once. The sequencing input was peripheral blood. These receptors were obtained from a human donor with acute or convalescent COVID-19. The donor label of this sample is uncertain.

J is TRBJ2-5 and V is TRBV19, with TRBD1 matching 10 bases. The V and J ends lost 3 bases and 5 bases, in that order; junction bases with no gene match: 21. The length of the CDR3 is 20 residues. Germline CDR1 is LNHDA and CDR2 is SQIVND (reference sequence). CDR3 sequence (DNA): TGTGCCAGTAGTATCGAATCATCCCTCCCCCGGGACAGGGGTAGGGAGACCCAGTACTTC. The encoded protein is CASSIESSLPRDRGRETQYF. The variable domain in full, completed from reference TRBV19 and TRBJ2-5, reads DGGITQSPKYLFRKEGQNVTLSCEQNLNHDAMYWYRQDPGQGLRLIYYSQIVNDFQKGDIAEGYSVSREKKESFPLTVTSAQKNPTAFYLCASSIESSLPRDRGRETQYFGPGTRLLVL.

The V and J genes are TRBV2 and TRBJ1-4; possibly TRBD1 for D (6 bases). The germline CDR1 and CDR2 sequences are SNHLY and FYNNEI. Trimming removed 4 bases at V and 4 bases at J, with 13 bases between. CDR3 size: 15 residues. The CDR3 coding sequence is TGTGCCAGCAGTGGGGACAACGGACGTAATGAAAAACTGTTTTTT. It yields the protein CASSGDNGRNEKLFF.

V is TRBV2 and J is TRBJ2-7; D is perhaps TRBD2 (7 bases). V was clipped by 6 bases and J by 7 bases, with 19 bases between them. The germline CDR1 and CDR2 sequences are SNHLY and FYNNEI. The CDR3 runs 14 residues. The DNA for the CDR3 is TGTGCCAGCAGCGACATTCGGGGGGCTGGTGAGCAGTACTTC. Amino acids: CASSDIRGAGEQYF.

The chain carries TRBV9 and TRBJ1-3, with 9 bases lining up with TRBD1. The V gene's germline CDR1 is SGDLS and CDR2 YYNGEE. The J segment lost 4 bases and the V segment lost 4 bases, leaving 6 bases of the junction unmatched. The CDR3 has 15 amino acids. In nucleotides, the CDR3 is TGTGCCAGCAGCCCGTGGGACAGGGTCGGAAACACCATATATTTT. This sequence encodes CASSPWDRVGNTIYF.

The genes are TRBV1 and TRBJ2-2; the D segment call TRBD2 is taken from the table without a DNA check. TRBV1 corresponds to a pseudogene. This CDR3 is built from 19 residues. The CDR3 nucleotides are TGCACCAGCAGCCTCGTCGGTAGCGGGAGGGCCGTCGGCACCGGGGAGCTGTTTTTT. Encoded protein: CTSSLVGSGRAVGTGELFF.

This clone showed up just a few times. This chain joins TRBV4-2 and TRBJ1-3; 7 bases map to TRBD1. V trimming: 1 base; J trimming: 4 bases; junction bases outside the gene matches: 4. The CDR3 runs to 15 residues. CDR1 and CDR2 from the germline V gene are LGHNA and YNFKEQ. The CDR3 region has the DNA TGTGCCAGCAGCCAAGGGACAGGCGGGGGAAACACCATATATTTT. This codes for CASSQGTGGGNTIYF.

CDR3 sequence reads: CASSPGTTTYNEQFF. The DNA for the CDR3 is TGCGCCAGCAGCCCCGGGACTACCACCTACAATGAGCAGTTCTTC. This chain uses TRBV4-1 with TRBJ2-1; 7 nucleotides match TRBD2. V was pared by 4 bases and J by 2 bases, with 5 bases of the junction left unmatched. This CDR3 spans 15 amino acids. Per the germline V gene, CDR1 is MGHRA and CDR2 is YSYEKL.

Note on this clone: Other DNA sequences within the sample encode an identical CDR3. The chain uses TRBV11-3 and TRBJ2-1; 12 bases are shared with TRBD2. This CDR3 has 15 residues. CDR1 and CDR2 from the germline V gene are SGHNT and YENEEA. Germline trimming cut 1 base from V and 7 bases from J; bases unmatched to any gene: 2. CDR3 sequence (DNA): TGTGCCAGCAGCTTAGGACTAGCGGGAGTGAATGAGCAGTTCTTC. It translates to CASSLGLAGVNEQFF.